This TCR beta chain came from a study of shared clonotypes between healthy human individuals. Study observations and caveats: Only blood was sampled; tissue repertoires likely differ.

As for this clone: Its antigen is still unknown.

The CDR3 spans 14 residues. Trimming stripped 1 base from V and 5 bases from J, with 12 bases between. Germline V gene data show CDR1 as SGHKS and CDR2 as YYEKEE (reference sequence). Partitioning of CD4+ cells yielded a CD45RA+ naive subset and a CD45RA-negative memory subset. Original processing methods: Junction-only immunoSEQ data arrived without quality scores, meaning filtering differed. Only in-frame clones appear in the TCRdb table, and some are missing; sequencing was by immunoSEQ multiplex PCR. V and J calls and clone size are copied from that table; D and trimming were computed from the DNA. Of about 1 million clones listed, about 77% are singletons.

The specimen was memory CD4+ T cells sorted from blood. The subset was: CD45RA-negative fraction. The rearrangement uses TRBV5-5 and TRBJ2-5; TRBD2 is a possible D gene (7 bases). The source is a man younger than 30 in good health. The CDR3 here is CASSLLRGGETQYF. In DNA form, the CDR3 reads TGTGCCAGCAGCTTGCTCAGGGGAGGGGAGACCCAGTACTTC.